The 19 T cell receptor beta chains in this list originate from one sample, sequenced in a study of T cells after yellow fever vaccination. TCRdb ran MiXCR on the 5' RACE reads and lists one entry per CDR3 protein. The sample carries around 320,000 distinct CDR3 sequences, approximately 8% recorded once. Source: CD4+ T cells sorted from PBMCs, taken 5 days after the yellow fever booster vaccination. These receptors were obtained from a man aged 18 to 29 who received the YFV17D yellow fever vaccine.

V and J are TRBV5-1 and TRBJ2-5; D is uncertain. The germline V and J ends were trimmed by 1 base and 5 bases, with 6 bases remaining between them. CDR3 length: 12 residues. Germline lookup yields CDR1 SGHRS and CDR2 YFSETQ. The CDR3 here is CASSLTMETQYF. For the CDR3, the DNA is TGCGCCAGCAGCTTGACGATGGAGACCCAGTACTTC.

The table lists this clonotype with a few counts. The genes are TRBV19 and TRBJ2-2; D unclear. Germline loops: CDR1 LNHDA, CDR2 SQIVND (reference sequence). This CDR3 comprises 13 residues. Trimming removed 8 bases from V and 7 bases from J, with 14 bases in between. As DNA, the CDR3 is TGTGCCAGTGGCTCGGATGGGCACGGGGAGCTGTTTTTT. It translates to CASGSDGHGELFF.

This clonotype was detected ten times or more. The J gene is TRBJ2-1, the V gene TRBV7-2, with 7 bases matching TRBD2. Per the germline V gene, CDR1 is SGHTA and CDR2 is FQGNSA. This CDR3 comprises 15 residues. Germline trimming cut 6 bases from V and 0 bases from J; bases unmatched to any gene: 5. Written as DNA, the CDR3 is TGTGCCAGCAGTTATATAGCGGGCTCCTACAATGAGCAGTTCTTC. It specifies CASSYIAGSYNEQFF.

This clonotype has more than one count but fewer than ten. V is TRBV19 and J is TRBJ1-4, with D uncertain. This CDR3 contains 14 residues. The V end lost 6 bases, the J end lost 0 bases, and 8 bases lay between the germline ends. CDR1 and CDR2 (germline): LNHDA, SQIVND (reference sequence). The CDR3, as DNA: TGTGCCAGTAGCGGACTGGCAACTAATGAAAAACTGTTTTTT. Residues: CASSGLATNEKLFF.

V and J are TRBV24-1 and TRBJ1-2, with 12 bases matching TRBD1. Germline assignment: CDR1 KGHDR and CDR2 SFDVKD. The CDR3 is 13 residues long. The V segment lost 0 bases and the J segment 12 bases; nucleotides outside the gene matches: 1. CDR3 in DNA: TGTGCCACCAGTGATTTGGGGACAGGGGGCCACACCTTC. This sequence encodes CATSDLGTGGHTF.

This clonotype was detected a few times. The rearrangement joins TRBV10-3 to TRBJ2-1; a weak D match, TRBD2 (6 bases). This CDR3 spans 15 amino acids. Trimming took 10 bases from V and 2 from J, leaving 18 bases between them. CDR1 and CDR2 (germline): ENHRY, SYGVKD. In nucleotides, the CDR3 is TGTGCCACCGCCTGGGCGGAGGGACCCTACAATGAGCAGTTCTTC. Translated, it gives CATAWAEGPYNEQFF.

This clonotype has ten or more counts. This chain uses TRBV5-1 with TRBJ2-2, with D perhaps matching TRBD1 or TRBD2 (5 bases each). The V end was cut by 3 bases, the J end by 4 bases, with 7 bases between. CDR3 length equals 13 residues. From germline, CDR1 is SGHRS and CDR2 YFSETQ. In DNA form, the CDR3 reads TGCGCCAGCAGCTGGGGACCCACCGGGGAGCTGTTTTTT. As protein: CASSWGPTGELFF.

The V call is TRBV4-1, the J call TRBJ1-1; D is possibly TRBD1 (6 bases). Germline lookup yields CDR1 MGHRA and CDR2 YSYEKL. The CDR3 covers 18 residues. Trimming shortened V by 0 bases and J by 5 bases, and 22 bases separated the two germline ends. Here the CDR3 reads CASSQDRAGGHRRTEAFF. The CDR3 DNA is TGCGCCAGCAGCCAAGACAGGGCGGGGGGACACCGGAGGACTGAAGCTTTCTTT.

This clonotype was picked up many times. This CDR3 reads CSLIFADTQYF. CDR3 DNA sequence: TGCAGCCTCATCTTTGCAGATACGCAGTATTTT. The gene calls are TRBV29-1 and TRBJ2-3, with no clear D. Per the germline V gene, CDR1 is SQVTM and CDR2 is ANQGSEA. CDR3 length: 11 residues. V lost 8 bases and J 4 bases, leaving 10 bases between the germline ends.

This clonotype was picked up many times. The chain uses TRBV4-3 and TRBJ2-7, with TRBD1 as a possible D gene (7 bases). Germline assignment: CDR1 LGHNA and CDR2 YSLEER. V dropped 1 base and J dropped 3 bases, with 13 bases sitting between them. This CDR3 region has 15 residues. CDR3 nucleotides: TGCGCCAGCAGCCAAGTAGTTCAGGGGGGCTACGAGCAGTACTTC. Translation: CASSQVVQGGYEQYF.

The chain links TRBV10-3 to TRBJ1-6, with 8 nucleotides matching TRBD1. V lost 10 bases and J lost 4; bases outside the gene matches: 9. The CDR3 covers 15 residues. Germline V gene lookup returns CDR1 ENHRY and CDR2 SYGVKD. CDR3 loop: CASQTGATYNSPLHF. CDR3 sequence (DNA): TGTGCCAGTCAGACAGGGGCCACTTATAATTCACCCCTCCACTTT.

This clonotype has a count of ten or more. The gene calls are TRBV14 and TRBJ2-5; D ambiguous. Per germline, CDR1 SGHDN and CDR2 FVKESK. Trimming left V 0 bases short and J 7 bases short, with 6 bases between. This CDR3 has 12 residues. The CDR3 nucleotides read TGTGCCAGCAGCCAAGACGTCTTGACCCAGTACTTC. This sequence encodes CASSQDVLTQYF.

This clonotype appeared a few times. The rearrangement uses TRBV9 and TRBJ2-5; TRBD2 matches at 8 bases. V was pared by 3 bases and J by 5 bases, with 6 bases of the junction left unmatched. CDR1 is SGDLS and CDR2 is YYNGEE in the germline V gene. This CDR3 spans 14 amino acids. The CDR3 loop reads CASSASGGRETQYF. As DNA, the CDR3 is TGTGCCAGCAGCGCAAGCGGGGGTCGGGAGACCCAGTACTTC.

This clonotype was detected many times. The chain uses TRBV7-2 and TRBJ2-3; D perhaps matches TRBD2 (6 bases). V lost 5 bases and J 0 bases, leaving 15 bases between the germline ends. CDR3 length: 16 residues. The germline V gene has CDR1 SGHTA and CDR2 FQGNSA. This CDR3 reads CASSKPRGSSTDTQYF. DNA for the CDR3: TGTGCCAGCAGCAAACCCCGGGGGTCTAGCACAGATACGCAGTATTTT. Filled out from reference TRBV7-2 and TRBJ2-3, the complete variable domain reads GAGVSQSPSNKVTEKGKDVELRCDPISGHTALYWYRQSLGQGLEFLIYFQGNSAPDKSGLPSDRFSAERTGGSVSTLTIQRTQQEDSAVYLCASSKPRGSSTDTQYFGPGTRLTVL.

This clonotype came up a few times. It is unclear where the CDR3 begins or ends on the DNA, so no DNA is shown, and the CDR3 is as TCRdb lists it. The chain combines TRBV7-7 with TRBJ2-2; the listed D gene, TRBD1, was not tested against the DNA. Termini included, the CDR3 measures 15 amino acids. CDR1 is SSHAT and CDR2 is FNYEAQ in the germline V gene (reference sequence). This chain's CDR3 is CASSFQGAYRGAVFF.

This clonotype has more than one count but fewer than ten. J is TRBJ2-5 and V is TRBV20-1; maybe TRBD2 (7 bases). This CDR3 is 14 amino acids long. Per the germline V gene, CDR1 is DFQATT and CDR2 is SNEGSKA (reference sequence). V dropped 2 bases and J dropped 2 bases, with 12 bases sitting between them. CDR3: CSARKGGEQETQYF. CDR3 sequence (DNA): TGCAGTGCTAGAAAGGGGGGGGAGCAAGAGACCCAGTACTTC.

V is TRBV28 and J is TRBJ2-2; D is unclear. With 1 base removed from V and 0 bases from J, the gap between germline ends came to 15 bases. The CDR3 consists of 18 residues. Germline CDR1 reads MDHEN; CDR2 reads SYDVKM. The CDR3, as DNA: TGTGCCAGCAGTTTATCCTCTTGGTCCGGCGCGAACACCGGGGAGCTGTTTTTT. This gives the protein CASSLSSWSGANTGELFF. Using reference TRBV28 and TRBJ2-2 for the parts outside the CDR3, the full variable domain is DVKVTQSSRYLVKRTGEKVFLECVQDMDHENMFWYRQDPGLGLRLIYFSYDVKMKEKGDIPEGYSVSREKKERFSLILESASTNQTSMYLCASSLSSWSGANTGELFFGEGSRLTVL.

This clonotype occurred many times. The J gene is TRBJ2-5, the V gene TRBV4-3, with D perhaps TRBD2 (5 bases). Trimming left V 0 bases short and J 6 bases short, with 8 bases between. Germline CDR1 and CDR2: LGHNA and YSLEER. This CDR3 spans 13 amino acids. CDR3 amino acids: CASSQDSGKTQYF. The CDR3 region has the DNA TGCGCCAGCAGCCAAGATTCGGGAAAGACCCAGTACTTC.

This clonotype has only a few counts. V is TRBV5-1 and J is TRBJ2-3; D unresolved. The CDR3 sequence is 13 residues long. The V gene lost 5 bases and the J gene lost 6 bases, with 13 bases spanning the gap. Germline V gene data show CDR1 as SGHRS and CDR2 as YFSETQ. The CDR3 here is CASSNPRSDTQYF. The CDR3 nucleotides read TGCGCCAGCAGTAACCCTAGGTCCGATACGCAGTATTTT.